The clone carrying this T cell receptor beta chain was picked up a small number of times. This record belongs to a study of CD8+ T cells in alopecia areata. The wider study: Treated patients were dosed with oral tofacitinib, taking 5 to 10 mg twice daily.

The study team obtained lesional scalp punch biopsies and peripheral blood from alopecia areata patients. Extracted from the samples, RNA was reverse transcribed into cDNA to serve as the sequencing template. The table came from immunoSEQ multiplex PCR; TCRdb's copy has only in-frame clones and leaves some out. The sample has more than 75,000 clones; 41% are singletons. J was trimmed by 2 bases and V by 6 bases; bases with no gene match: 7. Germline lookup yields CDR1 SEHNR and CDR2 FQNEAQ (reference sequence). The CDR3 is 15 residues long. V and J are TRBV7-9 and TRBJ2-5, with 9 bases matching TRBD1. The sequencing input was CD4+ T cells sorted from blood. This TCR came from a human donor with alopecia areata. Here the CDR3 reads CASSLRQGEQETQYF. The DNA of the CDR3 is TGTGCCAGCAGTCTTCGACAGGGGGAACAAGAGACCCAGTACTTC.